These 10 T cell receptor beta chains originate from one sample sequenced in a study of technical replicates of blood from a handful of donors. Sequenced by immunoSEQ multiplex PCR; TCRdb stores in-frame clones only, minus some. Of 98,000 or so clones listed, more than 90% are singletons. The sample taken for sequencing was T cells isolated from PBMCs. The source of these receptors is a human donor in good health.

V gene TRBV6-5 combines with J gene TRBJ2-5, with TRBD1 identical over 7 bases. Losses at the gene ends were 0 bases for V and 4 bases for J; bases not matched to a gene: 8. Per the germline V gene, CDR1 is MNHEY and CDR2 is SVGAGI. The CDR3 length is 16 residues. For the CDR3, the DNA is TGTGCCAGCAGTTACTCCCCGGTCAGGGGGATAGAGACCCAGTACTTC. Its translation: CASSYSPVRGIETQYF.

The chain recombines TRBV11-2 with TRBJ2-1, with 7 bases fitting TRBD2. CDR3 length: 16 residues. Trimming took 3 bases from V and 3 from J; bases not matched to a gene: 8. Germline V gene lookup returns CDR1 SGHAT and CDR2 FQNNGV. CDR3 coding DNA: TGTGCCAGCAGCTTGGGGCGGCTAGCGGTCTACAATGAGCAGTTCTTC. Residues: CASSLGRLAVYNEQFF. Supplemented by reference TRBV11-2 and TRBJ2-1, the full variable domain reads EAGVAQSPRYKIIEKRQSVAFWCNPISGHATLYWYQQILGQGPKLLIQFQNNGVVDDSQLPKDRFSAERLKGVDSTLKIQPAKLEDSAVYLCASSLGRLAVYNEQFFGPGTRLTVL.

This clone was seen only once. This rearrangement joins TRBV5-1 to TRBJ2-7, with 7 positions matching TRBD1. V trimming: 4 bases; J trimming: 3 bases; junction bases outside the gene matches: 7. Germline V gene lookup returns CDR1 SGHRS and CDR2 YFSETQ. This CDR3 is built from 14 residues. CDR3 region: CASSRRDSNYEQYF. The CDR3 coding sequence is TGCGCCAGCAGCCGCCGGGACAGTAACTACGAGCAGTACTTC.

The chain couples TRBV2 to TRBJ2-5; D gene uncertain. Germline loops: CDR1 SNHLY, CDR2 FYNNEI. V was pared by 5 bases and J by 1 base, with 11 bases between. The CDR3 is 14 residues long. The chain's CDR3 is CASSILGRQETQYF. CDR3 DNA: TGTGCCAGCAGTATTCTGGGCCGCCAAGAGACCCAGTACTTC.

The chain links TRBV9 to TRBJ2-7; D call uncertain. The CDR3 spans 13 residues. V was pared by 2 bases and J by 6 bases, with 12 bases between. Per the germline V gene, CDR1 is SGDLS and CDR2 is YYNGEE. The CDR3 region is CASSVQYSSEQYF. CDR3 bases: TGTGCCAGCAGCGTCCAATATAGCAGCGAGCAGTACTTC.

The chain employs TRBV5-4 and TRBJ2-5; 7 bases fit TRBD2. J was trimmed by 5 bases and V by 3 bases; bases with no gene match: 7. The germline CDR1 and CDR2 sequences are SGHNT and YYREEE (reference sequence). The CDR3 covers 14 residues. The CDR3 reads CASSSRDYSETQYF. The CDR3 DNA sequence: TGTGCCAGCAGCTCACGGGACTACTCGGAGACCCAGTACTTC.

CDR3 protein: CASSSRVEGNTIYF. In DNA form, the CDR3 reads TGTGCCAGCAGTTCCAGGGTAGAGGGAAACACCATATATTTT. V is TRBV6-5 and J is TRBJ1-3, with D possibly matching TRBD1 (5 bases). Germline V gene lookup returns CDR1 MNHEY and CDR2 SVGAGI. The V and J ends lost 4 bases and 4 bases respectively, with 11 bases between them. This CDR3 has 14 amino acids.

The rearrangement joins TRBV7-2 to TRBJ1-2, with TRBD1 as a possible D gene (5 bases). CDR3 length equals 16 residues. V lost 1 base and J lost 4, with 16 bases in between. From germline, CDR1 is SGHTA and CDR2 FQGNSA. The CDR3 DNA reads as TGTGCCAGCAGCTTAGTAAGGCTGGGCGGGACCTATGGCTACACCTTC. Its protein product is CASSLVRLGGTYGYTF.

V usage is TRBV28 and J usage is TRBJ2-2; 11 positions agree with TRBD2. This CDR3 contains 16 residues. V shed 6 bases and J 2 bases; nucleotides not matched to a gene: 5. Germline V CDR1 and CDR2: MDHEN, SYDVKM. CDR3 nucleotide sequence: TGTGCCAGCAGCCTTGGACTAGCGGGTAACACCGGGGAGCTGTTTTTT. It translates to CASSLGLAGNTGELFF.

This clone was recorded once. The chain combines TRBV19 with TRBJ1-1; 8 nucleotides line up with TRBD1. Germline assignment: CDR1 LNHDA and CDR2 SQIVND (reference sequence). The CDR3 spans 14 residues. Germline trimming cut 8 bases from V and 3 bases from J; bases unmatched to any gene: 8. In DNA, the CDR3 is TGTGCCAGTCTTAACCCGGGACAGGACACTGAAGCTTTCTTT. As protein: CASLNPGQDTEAFF.